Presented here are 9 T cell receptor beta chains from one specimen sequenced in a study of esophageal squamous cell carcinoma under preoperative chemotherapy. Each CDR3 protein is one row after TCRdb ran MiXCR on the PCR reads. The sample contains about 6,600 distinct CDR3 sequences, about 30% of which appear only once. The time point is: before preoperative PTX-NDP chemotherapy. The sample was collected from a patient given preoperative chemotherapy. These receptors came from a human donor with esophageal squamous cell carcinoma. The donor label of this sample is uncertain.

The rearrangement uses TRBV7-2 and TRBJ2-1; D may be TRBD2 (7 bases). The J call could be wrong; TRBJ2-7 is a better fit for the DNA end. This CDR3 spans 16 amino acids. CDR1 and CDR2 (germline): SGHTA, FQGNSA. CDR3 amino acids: CASSLDPLARGGEQYF. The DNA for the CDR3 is TGTGCCAGCAGCTTAGACCCTCTAGCGAGGGGGGGGGAGCAGTACTTC.

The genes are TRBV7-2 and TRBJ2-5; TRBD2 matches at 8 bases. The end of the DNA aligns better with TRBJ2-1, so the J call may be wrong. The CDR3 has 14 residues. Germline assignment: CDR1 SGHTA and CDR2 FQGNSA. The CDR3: CASSLQGLVYQQFF. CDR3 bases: TGTGCCAGCAGCTTACAGGGACTAGTGTATCAGCAGTTCTTC.

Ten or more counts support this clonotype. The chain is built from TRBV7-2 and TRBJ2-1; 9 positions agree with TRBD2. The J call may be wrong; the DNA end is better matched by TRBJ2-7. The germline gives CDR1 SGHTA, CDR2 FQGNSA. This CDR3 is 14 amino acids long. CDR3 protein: CASSFSGGYNEQYF. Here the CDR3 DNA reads TGTGCCAGCAGCTTTAGCGGGGGTTACAATGAGCAGTACTTC.

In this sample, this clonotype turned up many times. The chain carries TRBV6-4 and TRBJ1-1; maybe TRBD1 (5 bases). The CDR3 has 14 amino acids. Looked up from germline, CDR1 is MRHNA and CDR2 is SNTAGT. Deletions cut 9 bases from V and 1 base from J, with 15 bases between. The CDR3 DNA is TGTGCCAGGGATGAAGGCAGGGCGAACACTGAAGCTTTCTTT. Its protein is CARDEGRANTEAFF.

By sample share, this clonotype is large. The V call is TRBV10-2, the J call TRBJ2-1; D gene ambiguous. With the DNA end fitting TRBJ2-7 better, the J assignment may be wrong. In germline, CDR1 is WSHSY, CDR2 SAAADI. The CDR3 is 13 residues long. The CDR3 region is CASSLGLVYEQYF. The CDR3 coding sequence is TGCGCCAGCAGCCTAGGGCTAGTCTACGAGCAGTACTTC.

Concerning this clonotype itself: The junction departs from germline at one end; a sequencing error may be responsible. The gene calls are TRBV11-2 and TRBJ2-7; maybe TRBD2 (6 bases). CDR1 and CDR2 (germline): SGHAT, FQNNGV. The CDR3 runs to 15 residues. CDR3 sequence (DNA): TGTGCGAGCAGCTTACCCTGGGGAGGAGCCGTTGAGCGGTTCTTC. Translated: CASSLPWGGAVERFF.

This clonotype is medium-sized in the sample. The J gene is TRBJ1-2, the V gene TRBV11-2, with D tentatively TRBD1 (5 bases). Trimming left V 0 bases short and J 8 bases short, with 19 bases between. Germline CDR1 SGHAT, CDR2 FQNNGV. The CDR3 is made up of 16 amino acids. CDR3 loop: CASSLEGAGTEYGYTF. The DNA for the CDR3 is TGTGCCAGCAGCTTAGAAGGAGCTGGGACGGAGTACGGCTACACCTTC.

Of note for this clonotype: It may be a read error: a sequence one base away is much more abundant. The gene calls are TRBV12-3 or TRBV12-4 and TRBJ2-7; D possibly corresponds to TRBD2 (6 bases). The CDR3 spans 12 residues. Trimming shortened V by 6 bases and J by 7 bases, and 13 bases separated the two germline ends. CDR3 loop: CASSWGEDEQYF. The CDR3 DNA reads TGTGCCAGCAGCTGGGGGGAGGATGAGCAGTACTTC.

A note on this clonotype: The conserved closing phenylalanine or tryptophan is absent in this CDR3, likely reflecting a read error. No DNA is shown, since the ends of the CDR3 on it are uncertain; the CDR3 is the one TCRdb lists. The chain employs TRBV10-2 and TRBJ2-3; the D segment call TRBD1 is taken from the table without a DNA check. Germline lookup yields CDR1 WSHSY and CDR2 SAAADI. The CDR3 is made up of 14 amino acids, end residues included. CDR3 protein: CASTPGGPRSVQDV.